The 26 T cell receptor beta chains listed next were all sequenced from one sample in a study of control samples from healthy donors and cancer patients. Measured with immunoSEQ multiplex PCR; TCRdb has only the in-frame clones, and not every one. The sample comprises 400,000 to 450,000 clones, 90% of which are singletons, and around 6.5% rests with the top ten. The sequencing input was PBMCs. Receptors were obtained from a man aged 40-49 years with head and neck cancer.

The chain combines TRBV28 with TRBJ2-1; D is undetermined. The CDR3 sequence is 16 residues long. CDR1 and CDR2 (germline): MDHEN, SYDVKM. Deletions cut 4 bases from V and 8 bases from J, with 21 bases between. This CDR3 is CASSSNLEHSVDEQFF. CDR3 nucleotide sequence: TGTGCCAGCAGTTCCAACCTAGAGCACAGTGTTGATGAGCAGTTCTTC.

The genes are TRBV18 and TRBJ1-2; possibly TRBD1 for D (5 bases). This CDR3 spans 16 amino acids. The germline CDR1 and CDR2 sequences are KGHSH and LQKENI. V was shortened by 1 base and J by 7 bases, with 19 bases between the two germline ends. CDR3 in amino acids: CASSPLDAGIGGGYTF. CDR3 coding DNA: TGTGCCAGCTCACCACTCGACGCAGGGATCGGCGGTGGCTACACCTTC.

The chain is built from TRBV13 and TRBJ2-1; D might be TRBD2 (5 bases). Germline V gene sequence: CDR1 PRHDT, CDR2 FYEKMQ (reference sequence). V lost 2 bases, J lost 0 bases, and 14 bases lay in between. The CDR3 sequence is 17 residues long. The CDR3 loop reads CASSLRGSGGSYNEQFF. The CDR3 DNA follows: TGTGCCAGCAGCTTACGGGGAAGCGGTGGCTCCTACAATGAGCAGTTCTTC.

Only one count was recorded for this clone. CDR3 region: CASSYSGGGGDEQYF. In DNA, the CDR3 is TGTGCCAGCAGTTACTCCGGAGGGGGCGGCGACGAGCAGTACTTC. This rearrangement joins TRBV6-2 or TRBV6-3 to TRBJ2-7; TRBD1 might be the D (7 bases). This CDR3 has 15 amino acids. V was clipped by 0 bases and J by 5 bases, with 14 bases between them. CDR1 is MNHEY, CDR2 SVGEGT, per germline.

The gene calls are TRBV4-2 and TRBJ2-7; possible D gene TRBD2, 6 bases. The CDR3 has 14 amino acids. Germline assignment: CDR1 LGHNA and CDR2 YNFKEQ. Trimming stripped 4 bases from V and 3 bases from J, with 13 bases between. CDR3 sequence (DNA): TGTGCCAGCAGCCCATCGGACGGGGGCTACGAGCAGTACTTC. The encoded protein is CASSPSDGGYEQYF.

The chain couples TRBV11-2 to TRBJ2-2, with TRBD1 as a possible D gene (6 bases). Germline assignment: CDR1 SGHAT and CDR2 FQNNGV. The germline V and J ends were trimmed by 5 bases and 4 bases, with 20 bases remaining between them. CDR3 length: 17 residues. The CDR3 coding sequence is TGTGCCAGCAGCCCCCCCGAGGGGGTGCGCTTCACCGGGGAGCTGTTTTTT. Amino acids: CASSPPEGVRFTGELFF.

This clone appeared a single time. The chain couples TRBV24-1 to TRBJ2-1, with 8 bases aligning to TRBD2. V lost 4 bases to trimming and J lost 6 bases; unmatched junction nucleotides: 13. The CDR3 extends over 17 amino acids. CDR1 and CDR2 (germline): KGHDR, SFDVKD. The CDR3 sequence: CATSDSKTAGDFNEQFF. Written as DNA, the CDR3 is TGTGCCACCAGTGACTCCAAGACAGCGGGAGACTTCAATGAGCAGTTCTTC.

This clone was counted a single time. The V call is TRBV27, the J call TRBJ1-5; weak D call: TRBD1 (5 bases). Germline assignment: CDR1 MNHEY and CDR2 SMNVEV (reference sequence). The length of the CDR3 is 15 residues. The V end lost 2 bases, the J end lost 7 bases, and 15 bases lay between the germline ends. Here the CDR3 reads CASSLDSGEGQPQHF. CDR3 sequence (DNA): TGTGCCAGCAGTTTAGACAGCGGGGAGGGCCAGCCCCAGCATTTT.

This clone occurred once. The V gene is TRBV2, the J gene TRBJ2-5, with D unresolved. Trimming took 6 bases from V and 5 from J, leaving 13 bases between them. CDR3 length: 13 amino acids. In germline, CDR1 is SNHLY, CDR2 FYNNEI. Written as DNA, the CDR3 is TGTGCCAGCAGCGCCAGGTGGATGGAGACCCAGTACTTC. Protein product: CASSARWMETQYF.

V usage is TRBV5-1 and J usage is TRBJ1-4; D is unclear. With 3 bases removed from V and 8 bases from J, the gap between germline ends came to 11 bases. CDR1 is SGHRS and CDR2 is YFSETQ in the germline V gene. The CDR3 totals 13 residues. This CDR3 is CASSSEVGEKLFF. In DNA form, the CDR3 reads TGCGCCAGCAGCTCCGAGGTGGGAGAAAAACTGTTTTTT. The complete variable domain, with remaining parts taken from reference TRBV5-1 and TRBJ1-4, reads KAGVTQTPRYLIKTRGQQVTLSCSPISGHRSVSWYQQTPGQGLQFLFEYFSETQRNKGNFPGRFSGRQFSNSRSEMNVSTLELGDSALYLCASSSEVGEKLFFGSGTQLSVL.

CDR3 sequence (DNA): TGCGCCAGCTCGCAGTTGACTCAGTTCCTAGTTTCAACCTCCTACGAGCAGTACTTC. Protein product: CASSQLTQFLVSTSYEQYF. The chain has TRBV5-1 and TRBJ2-7; D gene uncertain. Trimming cost V 7 bases and J 0 bases, with 29 bases left between them. Germline CDR1 is SGHRS and CDR2 is YFSETQ. The length of the CDR3 is 19 residues.

This chain links TRBV5-1 with TRBJ1-1; no clear D gene. CDR3 length: 14 amino acids. The V gene lost 0 bases and the J gene lost 1 base, with 7 bases spanning the gap. From germline, CDR1 is SGHRS and CDR2 YFSETQ. The DNA of the CDR3 is TGCGCCAGCAGCTTGGACGGGCCGAACACTGAAGCTTTCTTT. It is translated as CASSLDGPNTEAFF.

Of note for this clone: One junction end disagrees with the germline gene, perhaps due to a read error. The chain recombines TRBV7-7 with TRBJ2-2, with TRBD2 as a possible D gene (6 bases). CDR1 and CDR2 from the germline V gene are SSHAT and FNYEAQ (reference sequence). The CDR3 is made up of 17 amino acids. DNA for the CDR3: TGTGCTAGCAGCTTAGACTCCGGAACTAGCCCCGCCGGGGAGCTGTTTTTT. As protein: CASSLDSGTSPAGELFF.

The V call is TRBV15, the J call TRBJ2-3; the match to TRBD2 covers 9 bases. V dropped 5 bases and J dropped 6; count of bases not matched to a gene: 6. This CDR3 has 14 residues. Germline loops: CDR1 LNHNV, CDR2 YYDKDF (reference sequence). The CDR3 coding sequence is TGTGCCACCAGCCGGCGGGGGGGCTGGGATACGCAGTATTTT. Translating it yields CATSRRGGWDTQYF. Full variable domain (outside the CDR3, taken from reference TRBV15 and TRBJ2-3): DAMVIQNPRYQVTQFGKPVTLSCSQTLNHNVMYWYQQKSSQAPKLLFHYYDKDFNNEADTPDNFQSRRPNTSFCFLDIRSPGLGDTAMYLCATSRRGGWDTQYFGPGTRLTVL.

The chain recombines TRBV27 with TRBJ2-1; 13 nucleotides match TRBD2. The CDR3 runs 16 residues. Germline CDR1 MNHEY, CDR2 SMNVEV (reference sequence). J lost 9 bases, V lost 3 bases, and 8 bases had no gene match. The CDR3 protein is CASSFVLAGGPGEQFF. Here the CDR3 DNA reads TGTGCCAGCAGTTTTGTACTAGCGGGGGGGCCAGGTGAGCAGTTCTTC.

This sequence joins TRBV30 and TRBJ2-1; possible D gene TRBD1, 5 bases. The germline V gene has CDR1 GTSNPN and CDR2 SVGIG (reference sequence). The CDR3 contains 14 residues. V was pared by 5 bases and J by 4 bases, with 15 bases between. The CDR3, as DNA: TGTGCCTGGGGCCTTGGGGCCAAATACAATGAGCAGTTCTTC. Translated, it gives CAWGLGAKYNEQFF.

The genes are TRBV11-2 and TRBJ2-3; 15 bases match TRBD2. Germline V gene lookup returns CDR1 SGHAT and CDR2 FQNNGV. This CDR3 is built from 15 residues. V dropped 4 bases and J dropped 6; count of bases not matched to a gene: 2. The CDR3 loop is CASSSGTSGGDTQYF. CDR3 sequence (DNA): TGTGCCAGCAGCTCCGGGACTAGCGGGGGGGATACGCAGTATTTT. The whole variable domain, remainder taken from reference TRBV11-2 and TRBJ2-3, is EAGVAQSPRYKIIEKRQSVAFWCNPISGHATLYWYQQILGQGPKLLIQFQNNGVVDDSQLPKDRFSAERLKGVDSTLKIQPAKLEDSAVYLCASSSGTSGGDTQYFGPGTRLTVL.

This clone has only one observation. J is TRBJ1-2 and V is TRBV19; D is uncertain. V was clipped by 9 bases and J by 2 bases, with 13 bases between them. The CDR3 has 13 amino acids. Germline V gene sequence: CDR1 LNHDA, CDR2 SQIVND (reference sequence). As DNA, the CDR3 is TGTGCCAGGGTAAACCTTCCCAACTATGGCTACACCTTC. Translating it yields CARVNLPNYGYTF.

This rearrangement joins TRBV5-1 to TRBJ1-6; D may be TRBD1 (6 bases). The CDR3 spans 15 residues. Trimming left V 0 bases short and J 7 bases short, with 11 bases between. The germline CDR1 and CDR2 sequences are SGHRS and YFSETQ. CDR3 region: CASSLVRTENSPLHF. CDR3 sequence (DNA): TGCGCCAGCAGCTTGGTCCGGACAGAGAATTCACCCCTCCACTTT.

As concerns this clone: The same CDR3 can be traced to other DNA sequences in this sample. The chain couples TRBV27 to TRBJ1-5; D is perhaps TRBD1 (6 bases). Trimming stripped 5 bases from V and 2 bases from J, with 10 bases between. CDR1 MNHEY and CDR2 SMNVEV come from the germline V gene (reference sequence). The CDR3 loop spans 14 amino acids. The CDR3 loop is CASSTGQRNQPQHF. Here the CDR3 DNA reads TGTGCCAGCAGTACGGGACAACGCAATCAGCCCCAGCATTTT.

For this clone: At one end the junction does not follow the germline gene, possibly because of a read error. The V gene is TRBV6-5, the J gene TRBJ1-5; D call uncertain. Looked up from germline, CDR1 is MNHEY and CDR2 is SVGAGI. There are 13 residues in the CDR3. The DNA for the CDR3 is TGTGCCAGCAGTCCTGACGCGAATCGGCCCCAGCATTTT. Amino acids: CASSPDANRPQHF.

This clone has just one count. V and J are TRBV6-1 and TRBJ2-7; D unclear. Trimming left V 3 bases short and J 1 base short, with 10 bases between. The germline V gene encodes CDR1 MNHNS and CDR2 SASEGT. CDR3 size: 14 residues. CDR3 coding DNA: TGTGCCAGCAGTGATGGGCCCCGGTCCTACGAGCAGTACTTC. This translates into CASSDGPRSYEQYF.

The gene calls are TRBV10-3 and TRBJ2-3; the D is unclear. Trimming removed 0 bases at V and 5 bases at J, with 6 bases between. The CDR3 is 13 amino acids. Germline-derived CDR1 and CDR2 are ENHRY and SYGVKD. The CDR3 loop reads CAISESKGDTQYF. The DNA of the CDR3 is TGTGCCATCAGTGAGTCTAAGGGAGATACGCAGTATTTT.

The V and J genes are TRBV7-3 and TRBJ2-1, with D possibly matching TRBD1 (6 bases). The CDR3 spans 15 residues. CDR1 and CDR2 (germline): SGHTA, FQGTGA. V was cut by 2 bases and J by 3 bases, with 11 bases left in between. The CDR3 coding sequence is TGTGCCAGCAGCTTAGACAGGCAGGACTACAATGAGCAGTTCTTC. Protein sequence: CASSLDRQDYNEQFF.

This chain's CDR3 is CASSQESRRGWVTGELFF. The CDR3 region has the DNA TGTGCCAGCAGCCAAGAGTCGAGGAGGGGATGGGTGACCGGGGAGCTGTTTTTT. The rearrangement links TRBV3-1 (or the pseudogene TRBV3-2) to TRBJ2-2; possible D gene TRBD2, 6 bases. The germline V gene has CDR1 LGHDT and CDR2 YNNKEL (reference sequence). The ends were cut back, 0 bases at V and 5 bases at J, with 19 bases in the middle. The CDR3 covers 18 residues.

The chain couples TRBV10-2 to TRBJ2-1, with 14 bases identical to TRBD2. CDR1 and CDR2 from the germline V gene are WSHSY and SAAADI. V dropped 7 bases and J dropped 4; count of bases not matched to a gene: 6. The CDR3 covers 16 residues. DNA of the CDR3: TGCGCCAGCATAACGACTAGCGGGGGGGCGTACAATGAGCAGTTCTTC. It translates to CASITTSGGAYNEQFF.